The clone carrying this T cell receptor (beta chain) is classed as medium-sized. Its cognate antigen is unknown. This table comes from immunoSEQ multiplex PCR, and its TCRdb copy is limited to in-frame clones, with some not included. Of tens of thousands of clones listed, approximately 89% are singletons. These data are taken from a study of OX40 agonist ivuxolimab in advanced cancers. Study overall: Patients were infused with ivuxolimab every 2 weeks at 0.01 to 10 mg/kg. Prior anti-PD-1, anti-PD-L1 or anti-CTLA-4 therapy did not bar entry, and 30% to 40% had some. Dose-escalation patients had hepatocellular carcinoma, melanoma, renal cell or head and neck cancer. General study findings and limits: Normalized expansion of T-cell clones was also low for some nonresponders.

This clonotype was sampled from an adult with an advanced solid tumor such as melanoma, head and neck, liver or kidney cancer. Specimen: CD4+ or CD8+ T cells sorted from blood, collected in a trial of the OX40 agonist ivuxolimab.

CDR3 loop: CASGNGGAGYEQYF. The CDR3, as DNA: TGTGCCAGCGGTAACGGGGGGGCGGGCTACGAGCAGTACTTC. The V and J genes are TRBV6-5 and TRBJ2-7, with 8 bases aligning to TRBD2. CDR1 and CDR2 from the germline V gene are MNHEY and SVGAGI. The ends lost 8 bases at V and 3 bases at J; junction bases unmatched: 9. The CDR3 contains 14 residues.